This TCR beta chain was observed in a study of T-cell reconstitution after alpha-beta-depleted transplantation in children. It was with unique molecular identifiers that the TCRbeta library was prepared. TCRdb independently ran MiXCR on the PCR reads; one entry per CDR3 protein. Here the sample spans around 370,000 distinct CDR3 sequences, under 13% being singletons. The CDR3 has 17 residues. The V segment lost 0 bases and the J segment 1 base; nucleotides outside the gene matches: 7. Germline V gene data show CDR1 as SGDLS and CDR2 as YYNGEE. This clonotype was sampled from a human donor who donated a stem cell graft to a child with acute lymphoblastic leukemia. Sequencing was performed on PBMCs from the stem cell graft donor, taken from the stem cell graft. This sequence joins TRBV9 and TRBJ2-1, with 7 nucleotides matching TRBD2. The CDR3 here is CASSVGSAGASYNEQFF. As DNA, the CDR3 is TGTGCCAGCAGCGTAGGAAGTGCGGGAGCATCCTACAATGAGCAGTTCTTC.